This TCR beta chain was observed in a study of blood T cell repertoires in COVID-19. Overall study: T cells, B-cell-depleted T cells, or PBMCs provided the cDNA or gDNA that served as material.

CDR3 length equals 15 residues. J lost 1 base, V lost 2 bases, and 3 bases had no gene match. CDR1 SGHRS and CDR2 YFSETQ come from the germline V gene. Sequencing used immunoSEQ multiplex PCR; TCRdb keeps in-frame clones, though not all of them. Of some 250,000 clones in the sample, more than 75% were seen once. This TCR came from a woman aged 25 to 39 who had recovered from COVID-19. The chain employs TRBV5-1 and TRBJ2-3; TRBD1 matches at 8 bases. Input material: peripheral blood. The CDR3 bases are TGCGCCAGCAGCTTCAGGGGGCTGGGCACAGATACGCAGTATTTT. It translates to CASSFRGLGTDTQYF.